This T cell receptor beta chain came from a study of cytomegalovirus exposure and HLA in healthy donors. In the study overall: When roughly 420 donors were genotyped, roughly four fifths of them were found to fall in the Caucasian-associated ancestry cluster.

The PCR used 60 Vbeta and 13 Jbeta primers. TCRdb's copy holds only in-frame clones and misses some; the assay was immunoSEQ multiplex PCR. Of approximately 150,000 clones listed, 80% are singletons. This clone appeared a single time. Its specificity is not known. Notes on the study in general: A missense DCLRE1C variant was associated with V- and J-gene trimming of TCR beta chains in a later analysis, and an independent cohort replicated the association. Among immune exposure information, only CMV serostatus was available. In an earlier analysis, most TCR beta V segments were productive about 87% or about 30% of the time.

The germline V gene encodes CDR1 KGHSH and CDR2 LQKENI. There are 14 residues in the CDR3. Trimming cost V 0 bases and J 0 bases, with 5 bases left between them. This sequence was found in a man aged 25 to 40 in good health and CMV-seropositive. The chain is built from TRBV18 and TRBJ1-1; unclear D gene. Source material: PBMCs. Written as DNA, the CDR3 is TGTGCCAGCTCACCACCGTCAGTGAACACTGAAGCTTTCTTT. This codes for CASSPPSVNTEAFF.